These 30 T cell receptor beta chains were sequenced from one sample in a study of vaccination and CD4 T cells after COVID-19. These receptors are not linked to any known antigen. At the Johns Hopkins FTIC core, DNA taken from cultured CD4+ T cells was sequenced by way of the Oncomine TCR Beta short-read assay. TCRdb called the PCR reads again in MiXCR, with one record for every CDR3 protein. This sample has just over 20,000 distinct CDR3 sequences; about 40% occur once, and the top ten carry less than 3%. Treatment meaning: 10-day PBMC culture with coronavirus spike peptide pools or control peptides (ViraFEST assay). The source material was CD4+ T cells from blood, cultured in vitro, sampled after SARS-CoV-2 vaccination. These receptors all come from a human donor who had recovered from COVID-19.

V usage is TRBV7-9 and J usage is TRBJ2-5; TRBD1 matches at 8 bases. This CDR3 is built from 17 residues. Germline V gives CDR1 SEHNR, CDR2 FQNEAQ (reference sequence). Losses at the gene ends were 1 base for V and 4 bases for J; bases not matched to a gene: 11. The CDR3 reads CASSLGGGSGTGETQYF. The CDR3 DNA follows: TGTGCCAGCAGCTTAGGAGGAGGGTCCGGGACAGGAGAGACCCAGTACTTC. Filled out from reference TRBV7-9 and TRBJ2-5, the complete variable domain reads DTGVSQNPRHKITKRGQNVTFRCDPISEHNRLYWYRQTLGQGPEFLTYFQNEAQLEKSRLLSDRFSAERPKGSFSTLEIQRTEQGDSAMYLCASSLGGGSGTGETQYFGPGTRLLVL.

This clonotype was observed a few times. V usage is TRBV27 and J usage is TRBJ1-6; D is possibly TRBD1 (6 bases). Germline values: CDR1 MNHEY, CDR2 SMNVEV (reference sequence). The CDR3 loop spans 14 amino acids. The germline V and J ends were trimmed by 3 bases and 7 bases, with 10 bases remaining between them. In DNA, the CDR3 is TGTGCCAGCAGTTTCACAGGGTTCAATTCACCCCTCCACTTT. Protein product: CASSFTGFNSPLHF.

J is TRBJ1-2 and V is TRBV7-9; D unclear. Germline values: CDR1 SEHNR, CDR2 FQNEAQ (reference sequence). Trimming shortened V by 5 bases and J by 8 bases, and 21 bases separated the two germline ends. This CDR3 is built from 15 residues. The CDR3 DNA reads as TGTGCCAGCAGCGACGCGGGTGGAAAATTGGGAGGCTACACCTTC. Its protein is CASSDAGGKLGGYTF.

The chain recombines TRBV5-1 with TRBJ2-5; D gene uncertain. Germline CDR1 reads SGHRS; CDR2 reads YFSETQ. The CDR3 length is 15 residues. V shed 6 bases and J shed 3 bases, with 18 bases lying between them. The CDR3 nucleotides read TGCGCCAGCAACCGCCCGGACGGAAGAGAAGAGACCCAGTACTTC. It yields the protein CASNRPDGREETQYF.

V gene TRBV12-3 or TRBV12-4 combines with J gene TRBJ2-7, with 9 bases fitting TRBD2. The CDR3 totals 14 residues. V shed 5 bases, J shed 5 bases, and the junction held 7 bases outside the gene matches. Here the CDR3 DNA reads TGTGCCAGCAGTCTGCGGGAGGGCAGCCACGAGCAGTACTTC. This encodes CASSLREGSHEQYF.

The chain is built from TRBV20-1 and TRBJ1-5, with TRBD1 as a possible D gene (5 bases). The CDR3 runs to 13 residues. Deletions cut 3 bases from V and 4 bases from J, with 10 bases between. Looked up from germline, CDR1 is DFQATT and CDR2 is SNEGSKA (reference sequence). This CDR3 reads CSASRGTNQPQHF. CDR3 DNA: TGCAGTGCTAGTCGGGGGACGAATCAGCCCCAGCATTTT.

The chain has TRBV5-1 and TRBJ1-1; 8 nucleotides line up with TRBD1. Germline V lookup: CDR1 SGHRS, CDR2 YFSETQ. Unmatched junction bases numbered 12, after V lost 4 bases and J lost 4 bases. This CDR3 is built from 16 residues. The CDR3 coding sequence is TGCGCCAGCAGCCCAGGACAGGGCGGGGGCCCCACTGAAGCTTTCTTT. Its translation: CASSPGQGGGPTEAFF. The entire variable domain, with the rest obtained from reference TRBV5-1 and TRBJ1-1, is as follows: KAGVTQTPRYLIKTRGQQVTLSCSPISGHRSVSWYQQTPGQGLQFLFEYFSETQRNKGNFPGRFSGRQFSNSRSEMNVSTLELGDSALYLCASSPGQGGGPTEAFFGQGTRLTVV.

In nucleotides, the CDR3 is TGTGCCAGCAGTAGGGGACAGGGGGCAGGGGGAACTGAAGCTTTCTTT. It yields the protein CASSRGQGAGGTEAFF. The V and J genes are TRBV6-1 and TRBJ1-1, with 12 nucleotides matching TRBD1. Germline V gives CDR1 MNHNS, CDR2 SASEGT. Trimming removed 5 bases from V and 5 bases from J; junction bases left unmatched: 9. CDR3 length: 16 residues.

This clonotype has only a few counts. This rearrangement joins TRBV19 to TRBJ1-5; D is perhaps TRBD1 (5 bases). The CDR3 is 16 amino acids. The V end lost 7 bases, the J end lost 2 bases, and 18 bases lay between the germline ends. Germline V gives CDR1 LNHDA, CDR2 SQIVND (reference sequence). Here the CDR3 reads CASKTGLDSGNQPQHF. CDR3 DNA: TGTGCCAGTAAAACGGGACTTGATAGCGGCAATCAGCCCCAGCATTTT.

This clonotype was seen more than once but under ten times. The chain combines TRBV6-1 with TRBJ1-1, with D unclear. The CDR3 length is 10 residues. The V end lost 5 bases, the J end lost 8 bases, and 6 bases lay between the germline ends. Germline values: CDR1 MNHNS, CDR2 SASEGT. This CDR3 reads CASSPLEAFF. CDR3 nucleotide sequence: TGTGCCAGCAGTCCACTGGAAGCTTTCTTT.

This clonotype occurred a few times. The chain couples TRBV7-2 to TRBJ2-7, with TRBD1 identical over 11 bases. This CDR3 is 17 amino acids long. The ends lost 5 bases at V and 3 bases at J; junction bases unmatched: 12. The germline CDR1 and CDR2 sequences are SGHTA and FQGNSA. The CDR3 region is CASSRGIPGQGVYEQYF. Here the CDR3 DNA reads TGTGCCAGCAGCCGGGGGATCCCGGGACAGGGGGTCTACGAGCAGTACTTC.

This clonotype was observed a few times. V and J are TRBV10-3 and TRBJ2-5, with 7 positions matching TRBD1. The CDR3 is 14 residues long. With V trimmed by 6 bases and J by 3 bases, 7 bases remained unmatched. Per the germline V gene, CDR1 is ENHRY and CDR2 is SYGVKD. The CDR3 DNA reads as TGTGCCATCAGAGAGACAGGGCGGGAAGAGACCCAGTACTTC. Translated: CAIRETGREETQYF.

J is TRBJ1-1 and V is TRBV11-2; no reliable D call. The V end lost 4 bases, the J end lost 1 base, and 13 bases lay between the germline ends. The CDR3 extends over 15 amino acids. Per germline, CDR1 SGHAT and CDR2 FQNNGV. The CDR3 region is CASSSMGRRNTEAFF. DNA for the CDR3: TGTGCCAGCAGCTCGATGGGGAGAAGGAACACTGAAGCTTTCTTT.

The rearrangement uses TRBV30 and TRBJ2-5, with 8 bases fitting TRBD1. This CDR3 has 13 amino acids. V dropped 5 bases and J dropped 5; count of bases not matched to a gene: 7. Germline V CDR1 and CDR2: GTSNPN, SVGIG (reference sequence). The CDR3, as DNA: TGTGCCTGGGTCAGGGGGCTCGGGGAGACCCAGTACTTC. It is translated as CAWVRGLGETQYF.

This rearrangement joins TRBV2 to TRBJ1-1, with D possibly matching TRBD1 (6 bases). Per germline, CDR1 SNHLY and CDR2 FYNNEI. The CDR3 contains 15 residues. V gave up 1 base and J gave up 7 bases, with 16 bases separating them. CDR3 sequence reads: CASSEDLAGVGEAFF. The CDR3 coding sequence is TGTGCCAGCAGTGAAGATCTGGCAGGGGTCGGTGAAGCTTTCTTT.

The chain couples TRBV16 to TRBJ1-1; the D gene is possibly TRBD1 (6 bases). The CDR3 is 13 amino acids. Trimming removed 0 bases at V and 8 bases at J, with 10 bases between. Germline CDR1 reads KGHSY; CDR2 reads FQNENV. The CDR3 DNA reads TGTGCCAGCAGCCAATCAGGCAGGGGCGAAGCTTTCTTT. Encoded protein: CASSQSGRGEAFF.

This clonotype was observed a single time. V is TRBV27 and J is TRBJ1-6; D not resolved. With 2 bases removed from V and 5 bases from J, the gap between germline ends came to 13 bases. The V gene's germline CDR1 is MNHEY and CDR2 SMNVEV (reference sequence). This CDR3 region has 16 residues. The CDR3, as DNA: TGTGCCAGCAGTTTAATGCGGGGAACGAATAATTCACCCCTCCACTTT. The encoded protein is CASSLMRGTNNSPLHF.

This clonotype was counted between two and nine times. V is TRBV7-2 and J is TRBJ2-5; tentative D call: TRBD2 (5 bases). The CDR3 is 14 amino acids. Germline values: CDR1 SGHTA, CDR2 FQGNSA. V lost 4 bases and J 6 bases, leaving 15 bases between the germline ends. CDR3 nucleotides: TGTGCCAGCAGCTCAGAGGCACGGGGAAAGACCCAGTACTTC. As protein: CASSSEARGKTQYF.

The V call is TRBV7-2, the J call TRBJ2-5; TRBD2 matches 8 bases. CDR1 SGHTA and CDR2 FQGNSA come from the germline V gene. CDR3 size: 14 residues. After removal of 5 bases from V and 3 bases from J, the junction contained 5 bases not matched to a gene. The CDR3 DNA is TGTGCCAGCAGCCTCCGGCGGGGGGAAGAGACCCAGTACTTC. Amino acid sequence: CASSLRRGEETQYF.

The J gene is TRBJ1-1, the V gene TRBV29-1; no firm D call. Germline assignment: CDR1 SQVTM and CDR2 ANQGSEA. The CDR3 is 13 amino acids. V gave up 5 bases and J gave up 4 bases, with 14 bases separating them. The CDR3 protein is CSVHTRQATEAFF. The DNA of the CDR3 is TGCAGCGTTCACACACGGCAGGCCACTGAAGCTTTCTTT.

The rearrangement links TRBV27 to TRBJ2-2; D not certain. V was clipped by 4 bases and J by 1 base, with 10 bases between them. The CDR3 covers 15 residues. Germline CDR1 is MNHEY and CDR2 is SMNVEV (reference sequence). The CDR3 loop reads CASSWGWQNTGELFF. The CDR3 DNA is TGTGCCAGCAGTTGGGGATGGCAGAACACCGGGGAGCTGTTTTTT.

The table lists this clonotype with a count of one. The CDR3 is CATSAQRGYGYTF. CDR3 in DNA: TGTGCCACCAGTGCCCAAAGGGGCTATGGCTACACCTTC. The chain carries TRBV24-1 and TRBJ1-2; D is possibly TRBD1 (5 bases). The CDR3 consists of 13 residues. Germline V gene data show CDR1 as KGHDR and CDR2 as SFDVKD. V lost 5 bases, J lost 4 bases, and 10 bases lay in between.

CDR3: CASSYVDTEAFF. The CDR3 bases are TGTGCCAGCAGTTACGTCGACACTGAAGCTTTCTTT. V gene TRBV6-5 combines with J gene TRBJ1-1; D remains ambiguous. The V end lost 2 bases, the J end lost 3 bases, and 4 bases lay between the germline ends. The CDR3 covers 12 residues. Germline values: CDR1 MNHEY, CDR2 SVGAGI.

The chain uses TRBV7-2 and TRBJ1-3, with D perhaps matching TRBD1 (5 bases). CDR1 and CDR2 (germline): SGHTA, FQGNSA. V was trimmed by 5 bases and J by 2 bases, leaving 13 bases between them. CDR3 length equals 15 residues. CDR3 residues: CASSRLGATGNTIYF. DNA for the CDR3: TGTGCCAGCAGCCGCCTCGGGGCAACTGGAAACACCATATATTTT.

The chain couples TRBV19 to TRBJ1-6; tentative D call: TRBD1 (5 bases). Germline V lookup: CDR1 LNHDA, CDR2 SQIVND (reference sequence). The V end was cut by 3 bases, the J end by 8 bases, with 20 bases between. The CDR3 has 17 residues. In nucleotides, the CDR3 is TGTGCCAGTAGTATGACGACCCCGGCAATAGGGGATTCACCCCTCCACTTT. Its translation is CASSMTTPAIGDSPLHF.

This chain joins TRBV20-1 and TRBJ2-7; 8 bases are a match to TRBD2. Germline CDR1 and CDR2: DFQATT and SNEGSKA (reference sequence). The CDR3 runs to 14 residues. Trimming cost V 0 bases and J 2 bases; bases outside gene matches: 3. The CDR3 here is CSARESGGPYEQYF. The CDR3 nucleotides read TGCAGTGCTAGAGAAAGCGGGGGCCCCTACGAGCAGTACTTC.

This chain uses TRBV20-1 with TRBJ2-5; D tentatively reads TRBD1 or TRBD2 (5 bases each). This CDR3 is built from 16 residues. Trimming left V 5 bases short and J 5 bases short, with 24 bases between. CDR1 and CDR2 (germline): DFQATT, SNEGSKA (reference sequence). The CDR3 DNA reads TGCAGTGCTGCGGCCGTTCACCAGGGAGTCTTGGAGACCCAGTACTTC. Translated, it gives CSAAAVHQGVLETQYF.

This clonotype has just a few counts. The chain employs TRBV2 and TRBJ2-7; tentative D call: TRBD1 (6 bases). The length of the CDR3 is 15 residues. Germline-derived CDR1 and CDR2 are SNHLY and FYNNEI. Trimming shortened V by 5 bases and J by 3 bases, and 17 bases separated the two germline ends. The CDR3 sequence is CASSFVGQTVYEQYF. In nucleotides, the CDR3 is TGTGCCAGCAGTTTCGTAGGACAGACAGTCTACGAGCAGTACTTC.

The chain employs TRBV20-1 and TRBJ2-3; tentative D call: TRBD1 (6 bases). There are 13 residues in the CDR3. Deletions cut 5 bases from V and 4 bases from J, with 13 bases between. From germline, CDR1 is DFQATT and CDR2 SNEGSKA (reference sequence). In nucleotides, the CDR3 is TGCAGTGCTTTTGAGGGGGTTGCAGATACGCAGTATTTT. Amino acids: CSAFEGVADTQYF.

V and J are TRBV11-2 and TRBJ1-2; D remains ambiguous. CDR1 is SGHAT and CDR2 is FQNNGV in the germline V gene. Between the trimmed V and J ends, which lost 5 bases and 8 bases, there was a span of 15 bases. This CDR3 region has 13 residues. CDR3 in amino acids: CASSLGVQPGYTF. CDR3 bases: TGTGCCAGCAGCCTTGGGGTACAGCCCGGCTACACCTTC.